A selection of T cell receptor beta chains follows, all from one sample in a study of a mutant IDH1 vaccine in newly diagnosed glioma. TCRdb's copy holds only in-frame clones and misses some; the assay was immunoSEQ multiplex PCR. Here the sample spans 40,000 to 45,000 clones, about three quarters being singletons. Their antigen targets remain unknown. The sample here was PBMCs, taken from a glioma patient whose treatment included an IDH1 peptide vaccine. Receptors were obtained from a man aged 50 or older with glioma. The CDR3 runs from the conserved cysteine through the conserved F or W. A D gene is named only where the DNA matches it firmly. Rows may omit the clone size; those that give it use once, few, many or a size class.

d_call: -; v_call: TRBV25-1; clone_size: -; j_call: TRBJ1-1; cdr3_nt: TGTGCCAGCAGTTGGGAAGCTTTCTTT; cdr3_aa: CASSWEAFF
d_call: -; v_call: TRBV5-1; clone_size: -; j_call: TRBJ2-2; cdr3_nt: TGCGCCAGCAGCTTGGGGCAGCGGCGCACCGGGGAGCTGTTTTTT; cdr3_aa: CASSLGQRRTGELFF
d_call: TRBD1; v_call: TRBV6-6; clone_size: -; j_call: TRBJ1-2; cdr3_nt: TGTGCCAGCAGTTCGGCAGGGGGAGGAGGCTACACCTTC; cdr3_aa: CASSSAGGGGYTF
d_call: -; v_call: TRBV6-5; clone_size: -; j_call: TRBJ2-3; cdr3_nt: TGTGCCAGCAGTTACGAGGCGCCCACCACCACGCAGTATTTT; cdr3_aa: CASSYEAPTTTQYF
d_call: -; v_call: TRBV5-1; clone_size: -; j_call: TRBJ2-5; cdr3_nt: TGCGCCAGCAGCTACAGCATCCTTGGGGAGACCCAGTACTTC; cdr3_aa: CASSYSILGETQYF
d_call: -; v_call: TRBV27; clone_size: -; j_call: TRBJ1-1; cdr3_nt: TGTGCCAGCAGAAGGAACACTGAAGCTTTCTTT; cdr3_aa: CASRRNTEAFF
d_call: -; v_call: TRBV5-6; clone_size: -; j_call: TRBJ2-1; cdr3_nt: TGTGCCAGCAGCTCCCCCGGGACGGATTCCTACAATGAGCAGTTCTTC; cdr3_aa: CASSSPGTDSYNEQFF
d_call: TRBD1; v_call: TRBV7-2; clone_size: once; j_call: TRBJ1-4; cdr3_nt: TGTGCCAGCAGCCCGGACAGGGGAAGATGGCTTGCAACTAATGAAAAACTGTTTTTT; cdr3_aa: CASSPDRGRWLATNEKLFF
d_call: TRBD2; v_call: TRBV5-4; clone_size: -; j_call: TRBJ2-7; cdr3_nt: TGTGCCAGCAGTTCCGGGGGGGGTTGGAGCTCCTACGAGCAGTACTTC; cdr3_aa: CASSSGGGWSSYEQYF
d_call: -; v_call: TRBV18; clone_size: -; j_call: TRBJ2-7; cdr3_nt: TGTGCCAGCTCACCAGGGGACTACGAGCAGTACTTC; cdr3_aa: CASSPGDYEQYF
d_call: -; v_call: TRBV7-9; clone_size: -; j_call: TRBJ1-1; cdr3_nt: TGTGCCAGCAGCTCGACTGGGGGGTTGACTGAAGCTTTCTTT; cdr3_aa: CASSSTGGLTEAFF
d_call: TRBD2; v_call: TRBV19; clone_size: few; j_call: TRBJ2-1; cdr3_nt: TGTGCCAGTAACCCATCAGCGGGGGGGTCGAATGAGCAGTTCTTC; cdr3_aa: CASNPSAGGSNEQFF
d_call: -; v_call: TRBV28; clone_size: -; j_call: TRBJ2-2; cdr3_nt: TGTGCCAGCAGTTGGAGGCAGGAAGGCGGGGAGCTGTTTTTT; cdr3_aa: CASSWRQEGGELFF
d_call: TRBD1; v_call: TRBV4-2; clone_size: once; j_call: TRBJ1-4; cdr3_nt: TGTGCCAGCAGCCGTGATCCGGGACAGGGGAATGAAAAACTGTTTTTT; cdr3_aa: CASSRDPGQGNEKLFF
d_call: TRBD1; v_call: TRBV10-3; clone_size: -; j_call: TRBJ1-2; cdr3_nt: TGTGCCATCAGTGAGGCGGGGACAGGGGGCTATGGCTACACCTTC; cdr3_aa: CAISEAGTGGYGYTF
d_call: TRBD1; v_call: TRBV19; clone_size: -; j_call: TRBJ1-1; cdr3_nt: TGTGCCAGTAGTGTCACAGGGGGCGTTCGGCCGGACACTGAAGCTTTCTTT; cdr3_aa: CASSVTGGVRPDTEAFF
d_call: -; v_call: TRBV15; clone_size: -; j_call: TRBJ2-2; cdr3_nt: TGTGCCACCAGCACAAGGGTCCCCGGGGAGCTGTTTTTT; cdr3_aa: CATSTRVPGELFF
d_call: -; v_call: TRBV6-4; clone_size: medium-sized; j_call: TRBJ2-6; cdr3_nt: TGTGCCAGCAGTGACTCAGCAGGGGATGGGGCCAACGTCCTGACTTTC; cdr3_aa: CASSDSAGDGANVLTF
d_call: -; v_call: TRBV28; clone_size: -; j_call: TRBJ2-7; cdr3_nt: TGTGCCAGCAGTTTCCGGGACATGGGATCCTACGAGCAGTACTTC; cdr3_aa: CASSFRDMGSYEQYF
d_call: -; v_call: TRBV5-1; clone_size: -; j_call: TRBJ2-2; cdr3_nt: TGCGCCAGCAGCTTGGCACCAAGGGACACCGGGGAGCTGTTTTTT; cdr3_aa: CASSLAPRDTGELFF
d_call: -; v_call: TRBV2; clone_size: -; j_call: TRBJ1-5; cdr3_nt: TGTGCCAGCAGTGATGGGGGCGCGGGTGATCAGCCCCAGCATTTT; cdr3_aa: CASSDGGAGDQPQHF
d_call: -; v_call: TRBV30; clone_size: -; j_call: TRBJ2-5; cdr3_nt: TGTGCCTGGAGTTCCCTCGTGGAGACCCAGTACTTC; cdr3_aa: CAWSSLVETQYF
d_call: -; v_call: TRBV11-2; clone_size: -; j_call: TRBJ2-7; cdr3_nt: TGTGCCAGCAGCTTAGGACTCAGGGGTTCCTACGAGCAGTACTTC; cdr3_aa: CASSLGLRGSYEQYF
d_call: TRBD1; v_call: TRBV7-2; clone_size: once; j_call: TRBJ1-1; cdr3_nt: TGTGCCAGCAGCCCCTCCGGGACAGGGAGGACTGAAGCTTTCTTT; cdr3_aa: CASSPSGTGRTEAFF
d_call: TRBD2; v_call: TRBV7-3; clone_size: -; j_call: TRBJ2-7; cdr3_nt: TGTGCCAGCAGCTCCTCGGGGGGGCGGGAGCAGTACTTC; cdr3_aa: CASSSSGGREQYF
d_call: -; v_call: TRBV7-6; clone_size: -; j_call: TRBJ1-1; cdr3_nt: TGTGCCAGCAGCTCCTTATACGGGACAAATGAAGCTTTCTTT; cdr3_aa: CASSSLYGTNEAFF
d_call: TRBD1; v_call: TRBV5-6; clone_size: -; j_call: TRBJ1-6; cdr3_nt: TGTGCCAGCACTCAAACCCTGGCGGGGACAGGCAATTCACCCCTCCACTTT; cdr3_aa: CASTQTLAGTGNSPLHF
d_call: TRBD1; v_call: TRBV5-1; clone_size: once; j_call: TRBJ2-5; cdr3_nt: TGCGCCAGCAGCCCAGACAGGGCCGAAGAGACCCAGTACTTC; cdr3_aa: CASSPDRAEETQYF
d_call: -; v_call: TRBV4-1; clone_size: few; j_call: TRBJ1-1; cdr3_nt: TGCGCCAGCAGCCCTATGTCTATGAACACTGAAGCTTTCTTT; cdr3_aa: CASSPMSMNTEAFF
d_call: -; v_call: TRBV5-1; clone_size: -; j_call: TRBJ2-5; cdr3_nt: TGCGCCAGCAGCTTGGGTAGGGGCTTTGAGACCCAGTACTTC; cdr3_aa: CASSLGRGFETQYF
d_call: -; v_call: TRBV29-1; clone_size: once; j_call: TRBJ1-2; cdr3_nt: TGCAGCGTTGAAGTACCGGGTTTCTTATTCCCCTATGGCTACACCTTC; cdr3_aa: CSVEVPGFLFPYGYTF
d_call: TRBD1; v_call: TRBV20-1; clone_size: -; j_call: TRBJ1-5; cdr3_nt: TGCAGTCTTACAGGGGAACAGCCCCAGCATTTT; cdr3_aa: CSLTGEQPQHF
d_call: -; v_call: TRBV9; clone_size: once; j_call: TRBJ2-1; cdr3_nt: TGTGCCAGCAGCCTTTCGACAGGCGACAATGAGCAGTTCTTC; cdr3_aa: CASSLSTGDNEQFF
d_call: -; v_call: TRBV14; clone_size: -; j_call: TRBJ2-7; cdr3_nt: TGTGCCAGCAGCCAAGGATCAGGGAGCTACGAGCAGTACTTC; cdr3_aa: CASSQGSGSYEQYF
d_call: TRBD2; v_call: TRBV2; clone_size: -; j_call: TRBJ2-7; cdr3_nt: TGTGCCAGCAGTGAAGGTGGGTGGTCTAGCGGGGGCTACGAGCAGTACTTC; cdr3_aa: CASSEGGWSSGGYEQYF
d_call: TRBD2; v_call: TRBV28; clone_size: -; j_call: TRBJ2-7; cdr3_nt: TGTGCCAGCAGTCCCGCTCATGGAAGCGGGGCCGCGCAGTACTTC; cdr3_aa: CASSPAHGSGAAQYF
d_call: -; v_call: TRBV5-5; clone_size: -; j_call: TRBJ2-1; cdr3_nt: TGTGCCAGCAGCTTTACAGGGCCTCCTACACAAGGGGAGCAGTTCTTC; cdr3_aa: CASSFTGPPTQGEQFF
d_call: -; v_call: TRBV30; clone_size: -; j_call: TRBJ2-3; cdr3_nt: TGTGCCTGGAGTCCCGGGGTTGGTACAGATACGCAGTATTTT; cdr3_aa: CAWSPGVGTDTQYF
d_call: -; v_call: TRBV4-1; clone_size: medium-sized; j_call: TRBJ1-1; cdr3_nt: TGCGCCAGCAGCCAATACTCACAGGGTGTGGGCACTGAAGCTTTCTTT; cdr3_aa: CASSQYSQGVGTEAFF
d_call: TRBD1; v_call: TRBV19; clone_size: few; j_call: TRBJ2-7; cdr3_nt: TGTGCCAGTAGTATGGGACAGCGAAGCCCATCCTACGAGCAGTACTTC; cdr3_aa: CASSMGQRSPSYEQYF
d_call: -; v_call: TRBV7-2; clone_size: -; j_call: TRBJ1-5; cdr3_nt: TGTGCCAGCAGCTTAGAGGATCAGCCCCAGCATTTT; cdr3_aa: CASSLEDQPQHF
d_call: -; v_call: TRBV6-4; clone_size: -; j_call: TRBJ1-5; cdr3_nt: TGTGCCACCCTTGACGAGCGGGTGGGCAATCAGCCCCAGCATTTT; cdr3_aa: CATLDERVGNQPQHF
d_call: TRBD1; v_call: TRBV19; clone_size: -; j_call: TRBJ2-7; cdr3_nt: TGTGCCAGTAGTATTGTCGGGACAGAAACCTACGAGCAGTACTTC; cdr3_aa: CASSIVGTETYEQYF
d_call: -; v_call: TRBV29-1; clone_size: -; j_call: TRBJ1-4; cdr3_nt: TGCAGCGTACGAGAACCGGGACACACGGAAAAACTGTTTTTT; cdr3_aa: CSVREPGHTEKLFF